The 17 T cell receptor beta chains given below trace back to one sample, sequenced in a study of metastatic and nonmetastatic thyroid tumors (dated by TCRdb to the early 2020s). None of the patients had been given any treatment before thyroid surgery. Libraries were constructed by PCR. The reads were generated on an Illumina HiSeq 4000. Clones were called with MiXCR by TCRdb after fastp trimmed the public reads at Q25, and only in-frame beta chains were retained. The sample table records over 30,000 clones; approximately 17% of these occur just once. The top ten hold roughly 13% of the sample. Sequenced material: tumor tissue. The receptor source for this set is a female donor with papillary thyroid cancer or a benign thyroid nodule (not recorded which). Some clones in this sample may be carry-over from other donors' samples.

This clone was picked up many times. This chain connects TRBV6-1 to TRBJ2-4; no clear D gene. The CDR3 covers 15 residues. V was pared by 4 bases and J by 1 base, with 11 bases between. From germline, CDR1 is MNHNS and CDR2 SASEGT. The CDR3 is CASSVAWGAKNIQYF. In nucleotides, the CDR3 is TGTGCCAGCAGTGTCGCGTGGGGTGCCAAAAACATTCAGTACTTC.

This clone has at least ten counts. The identical CDR3 is also encoded by other nucleotide sequences in the sample. The V and J genes are TRBV5-1 and TRBJ2-5; no clear D gene. V lost 0 bases and J lost 5, with 17 bases in between. Germline V gene lookup returns CDR1 SGHRS and CDR2 YFSETQ. The CDR3 covers 16 residues. The CDR3 sequence: CASSLGSSGRVETQYF. CDR3 sequence (DNA): TGCGCCAGCAGCTTGGGCTCTTCAGGCCGGGTGGAGACCCAGTACTTC.

Remarks on this clone: A much larger clone lies one base from this, so it may be a read error. The chain recombines TRBV5-5 with TRBJ2-1, with D possibly matching TRBD2 (5 bases). CDR3 size: 12 residues. CDR1 and CDR2 from the germline V gene are SGHKS and YYEKEE (reference sequence). With 4 bases removed from V and 4 bases from J, the gap between germline ends came to 6 bases. Here the CDR3 DNA reads TGTGCCAGCAGCCGGGGTTACAATGAGCAGTTCTTC. It is translated as CASSRGYNEQFF.

The V call is TRBV20-1, the J call TRBJ2-5, with 12 bases aligning to TRBD1. The CDR3 runs 16 residues. Germline assignment: CDR1 DFQATT and CDR2 SNEGSKA (reference sequence). V gave up 3 bases and J gave up 5 bases; unmatched junction bases: 10. The CDR3 protein is CSARDTGTGGRETQYF. CDR3 DNA: TGCAGTGCTAGGGATACCGGGACAGGGGGCAGGGAGACCCAGTACTTC.

As regards this clone: The sample has other DNA sequences that encode this CDR3 too. The rearrangement links TRBV9 to TRBJ2-7; a weak D match, TRBD1 (5 bases). The V gene lost 2 bases and the J gene lost 1 base, with 7 bases spanning the gap. The CDR3 is 13 residues long. The germline V gene encodes CDR1 SGDLS and CDR2 YYNGEE. The CDR3 nucleotides are TGTGCCAGCAGCGTCAGGGTTTCCTACGAGCAGTACTTC. Amino acid sequence: CASSVRVSYEQYF.

This clone was picked up many times. V and J are TRBV11-2 and TRBJ2-1, with D possibly TRBD2 on 6 matching bases. Germline values: CDR1 SGHAT, CDR2 FQNNGV. V lost 6 bases and J lost 7, with 22 bases in between. CDR3 length: 16 amino acids. CDR3 amino acids: CASSYRDSAFLNEQFF. The CDR3 DNA follows: TGTGCCAGCAGTTACCGGGACTCGGCCTTTTTGAATGAGCAGTTCTTC.

The chain couples TRBV20-1 to TRBJ2-3, with TRBD2 identical over 7 bases. This CDR3 comprises 15 residues. Looked up from germline, CDR1 is DFQATT and CDR2 is SNEGSKA (reference sequence). V lost 5 bases, J lost 4 bases, and 12 bases stayed unmatched. CDR3 bases: TGCAGTGCTCGGGTGGGGGGGGTCTTCCCAGATACGCAGTATTTT. It codes for CSARVGGVFPDTQYF.

As to this clone: Germline is not matched at one junction end, which may reflect a read error. The V and J genes are TRBV5-5 and TRBJ1-1; D is unresolved. The CDR3 spans 15 residues. Germline V gene sequence: CDR1 SGHKS, CDR2 YYEKEE (reference sequence). CDR3 DNA: TGTGCCAGCATCTTGTTTTCGGGTGCGGATACTGAAGCTTTCTTT. Protein: CASILFSGADTEAFF.

A few counts support this clone. The V and J genes are TRBV27 and TRBJ2-3; D may be TRBD1 (6 bases). Germline V CDR1 and CDR2: MNHEY, SMNVEV (reference sequence). Trimming stripped 8 bases from V and 5 bases from J, with 11 bases between. The CDR3 covers 12 residues. This CDR3 reads CASQGIGDTQYF. In nucleotides, the CDR3 is TGTGCCAGCCAGGGGATCGGAGATACGCAGTATTTT.

This clone was detected ten times or more. This chain connects TRBV20-1 to TRBJ2-5; the D is unclear. The CDR3 sequence is 11 residues long. Trimming took 2 bases from V and 5 from J, leaving 6 bases between them. Germline V CDR1 and CDR2: DFQATT, SNEGSKA (reference sequence). The DNA of the CDR3 is TGCAGTGCTAGACGTTCGGAGACCCAGTACTTC. Its protein product is CSARRSETQYF.

The table lists this clone with many counts. The chain employs TRBV28 and TRBJ1-2; 9 nucleotides line up with TRBD1. This CDR3 region has 14 residues. The V segment lost 3 bases and the J segment 7 bases; nucleotides outside the gene matches: 6. Germline loops: CDR1 MDHEN, CDR2 SYDVKM. For the CDR3, the DNA is TGTGCCAGCAGTTTCCGGGGACAGGGTCGTGGCTACACCTTC. Its translation is CASSFRGQGRGYTF.

The sample holds many counts of this clone. In DNA form, the CDR3 reads TGTGCCAGCAGTCCCCTGGGGAGGGGGAACACTGAAGCTTTCTTT. Protein product: CASSPLGRGNTEAFF. The rearrangement uses TRBV27 and TRBJ1-1; perhaps TRBD1 as D (5 bases). Germline V CDR1 and CDR2: MNHEY, SMNVEV (reference sequence). Trimming stripped 5 bases from V and 1 base from J, with 14 bases between. The CDR3 runs 15 residues.

In its sample, this clone was seen many times. The chain joins TRBV19 to TRBJ1-2; no definite D call. Trimming left V 3 bases short and J 0 bases short, with 14 bases between. The CDR3 is made up of 16 amino acids. Germline V gives CDR1 LNHDA, CDR2 SQIVND (reference sequence). The CDR3 spells CASSIPIRRSNYGYTF. The CDR3 region has the DNA TGTGCCAGTAGTATCCCGATTCGGCGGTCTAACTATGGCTACACCTTC.

This clone was observed a few times. This rearrangement joins TRBV18 to TRBJ1-1; possibly TRBD1 for D (5 bases). Germline loops: CDR1 KGHSH, CDR2 LQKENI. The CDR3 spans 16 residues. With 2 bases removed from V and 8 bases from J, the gap between germline ends came to 21 bases. The CDR3 here is CASSPEGWPFRGEAFF. For the CDR3, the DNA is TGTGCCAGCTCACCAGAAGGATGGCCATTTAGGGGAGAAGCTTTCTTT.

In its sample, this clone was seen many times. At the DNA level, this CDR3 is encoded by other sequences in the same sample as well. This chain joins TRBV7-8 and TRBJ2-3; TRBD1 is a possible D gene (5 bases). Germline V lookup: CDR1 SGHVS, CDR2 FQNEAQ. CDR3 length: 13 amino acids. Trimming cost V 7 bases and J 2 bases, with 10 bases left between them. CDR3 DNA: TGTGCCAGCAACAAGGGGAACACAGATACGCAGTATTTT. Protein sequence: CASNKGNTDTQYF.

In regard to this clone: One end of the junction varies from germline; a read error may be responsible. CDR3 sequence reads: CASTPQHPGAGSTLHF. In DNA form, the CDR3 reads TGTGCCAGCACGCCTCAACACCCGGGAGCCGGTTCAACCCTCCACTTT. This chain joins TRBV27 and TRBJ1-6; no definite D call. This CDR3 region has 16 residues. In germline, CDR1 is MNHEY, CDR2 SMNVEV (reference sequence).

This clone was counted many times. This rearrangement joins TRBV5-1 to TRBJ2-7; 12 bases agree with TRBD2. The CDR3 length is 15 residues. Trimming removed 2 bases from V and 5 bases from J; junction bases left unmatched: 5. CDR1 is SGHRS, CDR2 YFSETQ, per germline. The CDR3 protein is CASSFRLAGVDEQYF. As DNA, the CDR3 is TGCGCCAGCAGCTTTCGACTAGCGGGAGTGGACGAGCAGTACTTC. Using reference TRBV5-1 and TRBJ2-7 for the parts outside the CDR3, the full variable domain is KAGVTQTPRYLIKTRGQQVTLSCSPISGHRSVSWYQQTPGQGLQFLFEYFSETQRNKGNFPGRFSGRQFSNSRSEMNVSTLELGDSALYLCASSFRLAGVDEQYFGPGTRLTVT.